The clone carrying this T cell receptor beta chain was seen a few times. Its antigen is not identified. A second PCR, run for about 7 to 11 cycles, used a sample-barcoded 5' primer plus a J-beta primer mix. TCRdb analysed the 5' RACE reads with MiXCR anew, one entry per CDR3 protein. The data hold approximately 1.5 million distinct CDR3 sequences, with roughly 32% observed a single time. Germline V gene data show CDR1 as MNHEY and CDR2 as SVGAGI. V was shortened by 7 bases and J by 5 bases, with 16 bases between the two germline ends. This CDR3 is built from 14 residues. The data were obtained in a study of blood T cells in healthy people across ages. Study outcomes and limitations: Unsorted PBMCs blocked a conclusive comparison of naive and antigen-experienced cells.

The sequenced sample was blood. The chain carries TRBV6-5 and TRBJ2-3, with a possible D match to TRBD2 (7 bases). This TCR derives from a woman aged 25 to 39 in good health. CDR3 residues: CASTKGGAVDTQYF. The CDR3 coding sequence is TGTGCCAGCACCAAGGGGGGGGCTGTAGATACGCAGTATTTT.